This T cell receptor (beta chain) was observed in a study of shared clonotypes between healthy human individuals. Looking at the study overall: Per donor, three plates held CD4 naive cells, three held CD4 memory, two held CD8 naive and one held CD8 memory.

Using immunoSEQ multiplex PCR, the repertoire was profiled, and TCRdb retains in-frame clones only, with some absent. The sample has roughly 680,000 clones; just under 75% are singletons. The donor population consisted of healthy HIV-negative adults with no recent acute infections or vaccinations. The CDR3 is 13 residues long. Germline values: CDR1 LNHDA, CDR2 SQIVND (reference sequence). The V end was cut by 6 bases, the J end by 10 bases, with 13 bases between. The chain uses TRBV19 and TRBJ2-6, with D perhaps being TRBD1 or TRBD2 (5 bases each). The receptor was isolated from a woman in her 30s in good health. The sample consisted of memory CD4+ T cells sorted from blood. Subset meaning: CD45RA-negative fraction. CDR3 sequence (DNA): TGTGCCAGTAGACGGGGCCCTCAGAACGTCCTGACTTTC. It specifies CASRRGPQNVLTF.